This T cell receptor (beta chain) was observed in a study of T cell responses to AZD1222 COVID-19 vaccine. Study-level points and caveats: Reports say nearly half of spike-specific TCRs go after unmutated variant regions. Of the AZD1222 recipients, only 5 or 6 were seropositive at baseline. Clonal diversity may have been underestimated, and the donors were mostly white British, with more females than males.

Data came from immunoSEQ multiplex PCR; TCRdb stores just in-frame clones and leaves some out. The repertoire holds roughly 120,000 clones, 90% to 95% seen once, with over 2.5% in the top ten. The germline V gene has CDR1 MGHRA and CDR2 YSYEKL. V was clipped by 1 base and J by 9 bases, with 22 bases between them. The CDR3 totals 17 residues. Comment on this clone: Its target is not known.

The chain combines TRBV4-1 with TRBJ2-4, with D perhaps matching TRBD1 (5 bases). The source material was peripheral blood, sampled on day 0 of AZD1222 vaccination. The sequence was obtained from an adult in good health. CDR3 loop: CASSQGGFRTVVGIQYF. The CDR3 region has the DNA TGCGCCAGCAGCCAAGGGGGCTTCCGGACGGTAGTAGGCATTCAGTACTTC.